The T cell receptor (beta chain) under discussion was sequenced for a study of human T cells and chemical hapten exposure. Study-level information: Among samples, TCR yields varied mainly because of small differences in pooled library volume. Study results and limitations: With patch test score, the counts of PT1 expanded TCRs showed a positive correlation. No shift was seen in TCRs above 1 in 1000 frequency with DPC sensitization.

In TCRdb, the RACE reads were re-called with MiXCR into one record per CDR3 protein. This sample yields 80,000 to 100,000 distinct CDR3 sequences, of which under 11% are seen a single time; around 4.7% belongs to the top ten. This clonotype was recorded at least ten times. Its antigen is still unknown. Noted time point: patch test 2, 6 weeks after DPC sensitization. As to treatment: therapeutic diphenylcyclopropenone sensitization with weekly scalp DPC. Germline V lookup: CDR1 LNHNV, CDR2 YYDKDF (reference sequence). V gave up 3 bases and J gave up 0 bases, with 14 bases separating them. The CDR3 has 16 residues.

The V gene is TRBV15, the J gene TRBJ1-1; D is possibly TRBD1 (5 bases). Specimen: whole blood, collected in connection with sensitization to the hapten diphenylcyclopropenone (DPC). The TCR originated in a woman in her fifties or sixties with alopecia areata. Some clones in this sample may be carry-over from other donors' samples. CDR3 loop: CATSRTPGHMNTEAFF. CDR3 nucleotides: TGTGCCACCAGCAGGACTCCTGGACACATGAACACTGAAGCTTTCTTT.